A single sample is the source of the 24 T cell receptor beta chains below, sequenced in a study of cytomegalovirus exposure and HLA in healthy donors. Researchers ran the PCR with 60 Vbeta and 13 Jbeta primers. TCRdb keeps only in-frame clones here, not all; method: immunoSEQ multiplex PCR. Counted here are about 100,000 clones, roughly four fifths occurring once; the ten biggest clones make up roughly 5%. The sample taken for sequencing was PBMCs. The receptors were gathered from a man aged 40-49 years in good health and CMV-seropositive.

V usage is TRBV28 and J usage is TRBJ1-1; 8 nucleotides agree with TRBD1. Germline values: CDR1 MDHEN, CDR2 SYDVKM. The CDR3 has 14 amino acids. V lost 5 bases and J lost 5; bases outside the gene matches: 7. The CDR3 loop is CASSPGQGRTEAFF. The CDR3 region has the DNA TGTGCCAGCAGTCCCGGACAGGGCCGAACTGAAGCTTTCTTT.

The CDR3 coding sequence is TGCGCCAGCCGATTATACGAACCCGGGGCCGGGGAGCTGTTTTTT. Translation gives CASRLYEPGAGELFF. This chain links TRBV5-1 with TRBJ2-2; maybe TRBD2 (5 bases). V lost 7 bases and J lost 6, with 19 bases in between. Germline V gene data show CDR1 as SGHRS and CDR2 as YFSETQ. CDR3 length: 15 residues.

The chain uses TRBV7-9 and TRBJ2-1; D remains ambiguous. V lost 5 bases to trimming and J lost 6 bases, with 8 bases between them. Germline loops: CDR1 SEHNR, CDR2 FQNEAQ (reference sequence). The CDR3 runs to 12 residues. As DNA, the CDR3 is TGTGCCAGCAGCCCCCGCAGCAATGAGCAGTTCTTC. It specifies CASSPRSNEQFF.

Here the CDR3 reads CASSQDAASGVSDTQYF. CDR3 coding DNA: TGTGCCAGCAGCCAAGATGCGGCTAGCGGGGTCTCAGATACGCAGTATTTT. This chain links TRBV4-2 with TRBJ2-3, with 9 bases that match TRBD2. The V gene end was trimmed by 0 bases and the J gene end by 4 bases; junction bases not matched to a gene: 8. Germline V gene lookup returns CDR1 LGHNA and CDR2 YNFKEQ. CDR3 length: 17 amino acids.

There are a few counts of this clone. The CDR3: CSVATGTGFDTGELFF. CDR3 DNA sequence: TGCAGCGTCGCCACCGGGACAGGGTTCGACACCGGGGAGCTGTTTTTT. The chain has TRBV29-1 and TRBJ2-2, with 9 bases aligning to TRBD1. V trimming: 6 bases; J trimming: 3 bases; junction bases outside the gene matches: 11. Germline values: CDR1 SQVTM, CDR2 ANQGSEA. CDR3 length equals 16 residues.

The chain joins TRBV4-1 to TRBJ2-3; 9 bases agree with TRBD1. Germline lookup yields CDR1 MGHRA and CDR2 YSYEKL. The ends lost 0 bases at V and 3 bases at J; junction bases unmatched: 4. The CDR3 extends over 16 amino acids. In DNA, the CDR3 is TGCGCCAGCAGCCAAGATTCCGGGACAGGGACAGATACGCAGTATTTT. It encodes CASSQDSGTGTDTQYF.

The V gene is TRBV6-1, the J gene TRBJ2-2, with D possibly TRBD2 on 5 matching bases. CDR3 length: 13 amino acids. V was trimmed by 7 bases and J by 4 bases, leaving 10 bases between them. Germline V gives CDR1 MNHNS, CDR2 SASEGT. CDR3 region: CASIQAGTGELFF. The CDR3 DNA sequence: TGTGCCAGCATCCAGGCGGGCACCGGGGAGCTGTTTTTT.

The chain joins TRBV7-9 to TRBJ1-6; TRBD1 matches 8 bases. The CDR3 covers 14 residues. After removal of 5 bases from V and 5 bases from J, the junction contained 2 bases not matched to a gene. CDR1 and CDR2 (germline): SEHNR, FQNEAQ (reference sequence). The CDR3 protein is CASSPDRDNSPLHF. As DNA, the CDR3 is TGTGCCAGCAGCCCGGACAGGGATAATTCACCCCTCCACTTT. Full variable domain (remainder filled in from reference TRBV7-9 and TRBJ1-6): DTGVSQNPRHKITKRGQNVTFRCDPISEHNRLYWYRQTLGQGPEFLTYFQNEAQLEKSRLLSDRFSAERPKGSFSTLEIQRTEQGDSAMYLCASSPDRDNSPLHFGNGTRLTVT.

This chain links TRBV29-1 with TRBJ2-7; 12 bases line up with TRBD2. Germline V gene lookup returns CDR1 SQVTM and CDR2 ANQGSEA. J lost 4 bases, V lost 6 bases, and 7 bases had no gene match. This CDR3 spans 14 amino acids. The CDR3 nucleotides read TGCAGCGTCTTGGGACTAGCGGGCCTTTACGAGCAGTACTTC. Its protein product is CSVLGLAGLYEQYF.

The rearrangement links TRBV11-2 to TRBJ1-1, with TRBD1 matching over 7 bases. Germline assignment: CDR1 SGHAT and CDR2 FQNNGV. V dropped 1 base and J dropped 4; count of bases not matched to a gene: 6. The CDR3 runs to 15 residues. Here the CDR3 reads CASSLANRGGTEAFF. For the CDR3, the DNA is TGTGCCAGCAGCTTAGCAAACAGGGGAGGCACTGAAGCTTTCTTT.

CDR3: CASSICGAYGYTF. As DNA, the CDR3 is TGTGCCAGCAGCATCTGCGGGGCCTATGGCTACACCTTC. The rearrangement joins TRBV21-1 to TRBJ1-2. TRBV21-1 is termed a pseudogene. This CDR3 comprises 13 residues.

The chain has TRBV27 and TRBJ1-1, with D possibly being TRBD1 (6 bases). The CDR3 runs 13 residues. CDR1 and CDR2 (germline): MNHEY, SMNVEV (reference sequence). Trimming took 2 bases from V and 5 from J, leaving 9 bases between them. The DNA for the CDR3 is TGTGCCAGCAGTTTAGGGGGCGGGACTGAAGCTTTCTTT. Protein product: CASSLGGGTEAFF.

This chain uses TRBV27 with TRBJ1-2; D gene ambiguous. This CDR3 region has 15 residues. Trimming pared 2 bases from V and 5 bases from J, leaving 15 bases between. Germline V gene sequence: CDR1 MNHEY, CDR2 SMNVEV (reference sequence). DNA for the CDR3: TGTGCCAGCAGTTTACGGGCAGCCCGAGGGTATGGCTACACCTTC. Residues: CASSLRAARGYGYTF.

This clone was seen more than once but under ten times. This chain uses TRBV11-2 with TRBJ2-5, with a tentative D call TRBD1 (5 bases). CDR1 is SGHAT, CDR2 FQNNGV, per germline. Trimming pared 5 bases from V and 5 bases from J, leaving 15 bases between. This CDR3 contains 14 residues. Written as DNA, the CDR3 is TGTGCCAGCAGCCGACCGACAGCCCGGGAGACCCAGTACTTC. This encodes CASSRPTARETQYF.

CDR3 nucleotide sequence: TGCGCCAGCAGTAGACAGGACCATATGAACACTGAAGCTTTCTTT. Its protein is CASSRQDHMNTEAFF. V is TRBV5-1 and J is TRBJ1-1, with a tentative D call TRBD1 (6 bases). CDR1 SGHRS and CDR2 YFSETQ come from the germline V gene. This CDR3 region has 15 residues. Trimming shortened V by 5 bases and J by 0 bases, and 14 bases separated the two germline ends.

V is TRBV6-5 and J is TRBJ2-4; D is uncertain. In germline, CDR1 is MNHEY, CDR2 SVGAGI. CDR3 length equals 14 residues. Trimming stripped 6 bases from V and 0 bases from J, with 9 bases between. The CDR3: CASRGELAKNIQYF. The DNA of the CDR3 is TGTGCCAGCAGGGGCGAGCTAGCCAAAAACATTCAGTACTTC.

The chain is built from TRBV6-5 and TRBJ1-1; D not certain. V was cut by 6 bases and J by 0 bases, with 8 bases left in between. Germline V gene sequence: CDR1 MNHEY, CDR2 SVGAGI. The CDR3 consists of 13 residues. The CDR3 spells CASSMLLNTEAFF. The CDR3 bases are TGTGCCAGCAGCATGTTGTTGAACACTGAAGCTTTCTTT.

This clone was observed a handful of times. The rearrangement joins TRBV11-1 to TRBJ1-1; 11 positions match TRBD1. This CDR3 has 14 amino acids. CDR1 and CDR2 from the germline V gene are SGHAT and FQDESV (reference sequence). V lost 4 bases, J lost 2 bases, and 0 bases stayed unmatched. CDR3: CASSWTGGNTEAFF. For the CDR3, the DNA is TGTGCCAGCAGCTGGACAGGGGGCAACACTGAAGCTTTCTTT.

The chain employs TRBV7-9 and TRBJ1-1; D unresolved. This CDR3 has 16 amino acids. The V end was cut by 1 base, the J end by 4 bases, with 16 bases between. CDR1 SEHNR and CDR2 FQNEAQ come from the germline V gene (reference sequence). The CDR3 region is CASSLETYPPATEAFF. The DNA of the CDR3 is TGTGCCAGCAGCTTAGAGACTTATCCCCCGGCCACTGAAGCTTTCTTT.

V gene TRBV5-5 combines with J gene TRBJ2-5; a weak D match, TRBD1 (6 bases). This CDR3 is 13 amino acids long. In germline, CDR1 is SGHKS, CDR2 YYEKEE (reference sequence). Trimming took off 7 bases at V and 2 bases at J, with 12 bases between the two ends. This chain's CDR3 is CASGTISQETQYF. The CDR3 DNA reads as TGTGCCAGCGGGACAATTTCTCAAGAGACCCAGTACTTC.

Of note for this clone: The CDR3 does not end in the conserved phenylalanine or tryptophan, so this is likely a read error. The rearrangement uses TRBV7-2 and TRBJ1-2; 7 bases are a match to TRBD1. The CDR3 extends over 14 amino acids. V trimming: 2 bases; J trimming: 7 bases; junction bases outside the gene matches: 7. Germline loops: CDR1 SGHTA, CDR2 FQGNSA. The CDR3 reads CASSLRLTGFGYTL. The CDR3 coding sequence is TGTGCCAGCAGCTTAAGACTGACAGGGTTTGGCTACACCCTC.

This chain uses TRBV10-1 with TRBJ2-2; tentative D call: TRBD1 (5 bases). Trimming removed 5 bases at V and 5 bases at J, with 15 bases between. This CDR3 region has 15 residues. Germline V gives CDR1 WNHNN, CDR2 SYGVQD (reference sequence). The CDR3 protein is CASSSDKKGTGELFF. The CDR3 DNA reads TGCGCCAGCAGTTCGGACAAGAAGGGGACCGGGGAGCTGTTTTTT.

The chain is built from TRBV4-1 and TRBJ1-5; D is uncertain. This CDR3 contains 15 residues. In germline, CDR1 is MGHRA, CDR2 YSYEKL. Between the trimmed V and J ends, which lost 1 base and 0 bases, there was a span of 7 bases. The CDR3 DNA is TGCGCCAGCAGCCAAGGTCAGGCTAGCAATCAGCCCCAGCATTTT. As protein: CASSQGQASNQPQHF.

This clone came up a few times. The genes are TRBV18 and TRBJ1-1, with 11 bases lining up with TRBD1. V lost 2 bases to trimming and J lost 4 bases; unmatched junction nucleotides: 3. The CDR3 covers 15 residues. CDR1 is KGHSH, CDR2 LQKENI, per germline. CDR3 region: CASSPGTGGGTEAFF. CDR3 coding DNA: TGTGCCAGCTCACCAGGGACAGGGGGGGGCACTGAAGCTTTCTTT.